The 12 T cell receptor beta chains below were found in one sample sequenced in a study of blood T cells in healthy people across ages. PCR was performed a second time for 7 to 11 cycles using a sample-barcoded 5' primer and a J-beta primer mix. From the 5' RACE reads, TCRdb called clonotypes with MiXCR, one entry per CDR3 protein. The sample contains about 1 million distinct CDR3 sequences, roughly 24% of which appear only once. This sample also belongs to another study, concerning T cells of mothers and their children.

Specimen: blood. The receptors derive from a girl aged 2 to 9 in good health.

The rearrangement links TRBV2 to TRBJ2-1, with a tentative D call TRBD1 (6 bases). Germline CDR1 and CDR2: SNHLY and FYNNEI. V lost 6 bases and J 8 bases, leaving 11 bases between the germline ends. The CDR3 spans 12 residues. CDR3 amino acids: CASSSDSHEQFF. CDR3 bases: TGTGCCAGCAGCTCGGACAGCCATGAGCAGTTCTTC.

The chain has TRBV20-1 and TRBJ2-2; D gene unclear. Germline CDR1 is DFQATT and CDR2 is SNEGSKA (reference sequence). This CDR3 is 13 amino acids long. Trimming took off 1 base at V and 4 bases at J, with 7 bases between the two ends. CDR3 loop: CSARVTGTGELFF. The CDR3 DNA reads TGCAGTGCTAGAGTTACGGGCACCGGGGAGCTGTTTTTT.

V usage is TRBV9 and J usage is TRBJ2-2, with D maybe TRBD2 (6 bases). The CDR3 runs to 14 residues. Germline loops: CDR1 SGDLS, CDR2 YYNGEE. The germline V and J ends were trimmed by 3 bases and 5 bases, with 11 bases remaining between them. The CDR3 DNA follows: TGTGCCAGCAGCGGGAGGGCCGGTACCGGGGAGCTGTTTTTT. Translation gives CASSGRAGTGELFF.

This sequence joins TRBV20-1 and TRBJ1-5, with D perhaps TRBD1 (5 bases). Germline loops: CDR1 DFQATT, CDR2 SNEGSKA (reference sequence). The CDR3 sequence is 14 residues long. Trimming took 4 bases from V and 2 from J, leaving 12 bases between them. CDR3 region: CSATPGERNQPQHF. The DNA of the CDR3 is TGCAGTGCTACCCCGGGGGAGCGCAATCAGCCCCAGCATTTT.

This clonotype occurred many times. The V call is TRBV7-2, the J call TRBJ2-7; the match to TRBD1 covers 10 bases. The J call may be in error: the DNA end matches TRBJ2-5 better. CDR1 and CDR2 (germline): SGHTA, FQGNSA. The CDR3 length is 15 residues. The CDR3 here is CASSVTGTGEETQYF. The CDR3, as DNA: TGTGCCAGCAGCGTCACCGGGACAGGGGAGGAGACCCAGTACTTC.

The chain has TRBV18 and TRBJ1-2; D not resolved. Between the trimmed V and J ends, which lost 6 bases and 8 bases, there was a span of 16 bases. This CDR3 spans 13 amino acids. Germline CDR1 and CDR2: KGHSH and LQKENI. This chain's CDR3 is CASSLQDAQGYTF. DNA of the CDR3: TGTGCCAGCTCCCTCCAAGATGCCCAGGGCTACACCTTC.

Here the CDR3 reads CSARGDQQGWGNQPQHF. The CDR3, as DNA: TGCAGTGCTAGGGGAGACCAACAGGGGTGGGGCAATCAGCCCCAGCATTTT. J is TRBJ1-5 and V is TRBV20-1; TRBD1 matches 7 bases. Germline loops: CDR1 DFQATT, CDR2 SNEGSKA (reference sequence). The CDR3 has 17 amino acids. V was clipped by 3 bases and J by 2 bases; unmatched bases: 13.

This chain links TRBV4-1 with TRBJ2-1; 8 bases match TRBD2. Germline trimming cut 0 bases from V and 5 bases from J; bases unmatched to any gene: 0. Germline V CDR1 and CDR2: MGHRA, YSYEKL. The CDR3 is made up of 14 amino acids. CDR3 bases: TGCGCCAGCAGCCAAGAACTAGCGGACAATGAGCAGTTCTTC. The encoded protein is CASSQELADNEQFF.

The sample holds a few counts of this clonotype. The rearrangement joins TRBV7-9 to TRBJ2-5; TRBD1 might be the D (5 bases). The CDR3 runs 19 residues. Germline CDR1 and CDR2: SEHNR and FQNEAQ (reference sequence). V gave up 2 bases and J gave up 5 bases, with 27 bases separating them. CDR3 in amino acids: CASSLFGRAGGYGEETQYF. The DNA for the CDR3 is TGTGCCAGCAGCTTATTTGGCAGGGCAGGCGGCTACGGAGAGGAGACCCAGTACTTC.

This clonotype occurred a few times. The chain links TRBV12-3 or TRBV12-4 to TRBJ1-1; no firm D call. The V and J ends lost 3 bases and 5 bases respectively, with 7 bases between them. The CDR3 has 12 amino acids. The CDR3 loop reads CASSLWRTEAFF. In nucleotides, the CDR3 is TGTGCCAGCAGTTTGTGGAGGACTGAAGCTTTCTTT.

This clonotype has a handful of counts. The chain uses TRBV5-1 and TRBJ2-5, with 7 bases that match TRBD1. Losses at the gene ends were 4 bases for V and 5 bases for J; bases not matched to a gene: 5. The CDR3 loop spans 13 amino acids. The germline gives CDR1 SGHRS, CDR2 YFSETQ. The CDR3, as DNA: TGCGCCAGCAGCGGCACAGGGGAGGAGACCCAGTACTTC. Translating gives CASSGTGEETQYF.

This clonotype was seen a few times. The chain recombines TRBV7-2 with TRBJ2-1, with D maybe TRBD2 (8 bases). The CDR3 runs 16 residues. Germline CDR1 and CDR2: SGHTA and FQGNSA. With 5 bases removed from V and 10 bases from J, the gap between germline ends came to 24 bases. The CDR3 is CASSRYSGTVVREQFF. The CDR3 DNA reads as TGTGCCAGCAGCCGATATAGCGGGACAGTCGTTCGGGAGCAGTTCTTC.